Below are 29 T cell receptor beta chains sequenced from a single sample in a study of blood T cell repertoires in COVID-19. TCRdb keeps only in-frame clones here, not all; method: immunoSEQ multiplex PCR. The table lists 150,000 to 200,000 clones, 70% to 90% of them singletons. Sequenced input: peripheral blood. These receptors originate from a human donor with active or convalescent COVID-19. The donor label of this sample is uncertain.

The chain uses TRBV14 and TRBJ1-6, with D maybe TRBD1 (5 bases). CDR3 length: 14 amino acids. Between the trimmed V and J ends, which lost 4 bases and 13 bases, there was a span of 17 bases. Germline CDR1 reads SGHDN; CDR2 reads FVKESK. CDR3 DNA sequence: TGTGCCAGCAGCCTAGAAGGACATTCGGCCCCCCTCCACTTT. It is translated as CASSLEGHSAPLHF.

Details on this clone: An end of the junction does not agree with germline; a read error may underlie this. Here the CDR3 reads CATSLALGLQLGF. The CDR3 coding sequence is TGTGCCACCTCACTAGCCCTGGGACTCCAGTTGGGCTTC. The chain recombines TRBV6-5 with TRBJ2-4; D might be TRBD2 (6 bases). Germline V gene data show CDR1 as MNHEY and CDR2 as SVGAGI. This CDR3 is 13 amino acids long.

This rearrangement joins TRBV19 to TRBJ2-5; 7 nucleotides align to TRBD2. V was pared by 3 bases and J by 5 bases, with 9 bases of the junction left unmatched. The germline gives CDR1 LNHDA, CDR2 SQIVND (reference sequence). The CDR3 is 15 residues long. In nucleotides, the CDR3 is TGTGCCAGTAGTATGGAGGGTGCGGGAGTCGAGACCCAGTACTTC. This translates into CASSMEGAGVETQYF.

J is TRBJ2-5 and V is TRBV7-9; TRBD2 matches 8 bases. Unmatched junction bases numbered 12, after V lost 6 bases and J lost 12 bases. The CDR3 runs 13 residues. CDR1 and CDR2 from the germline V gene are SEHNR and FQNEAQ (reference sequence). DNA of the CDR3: TGTGCCAGCAGTCCAACTAGCGGACCGCGCAAGTACTTC. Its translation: CASSPTSGPRKYF.

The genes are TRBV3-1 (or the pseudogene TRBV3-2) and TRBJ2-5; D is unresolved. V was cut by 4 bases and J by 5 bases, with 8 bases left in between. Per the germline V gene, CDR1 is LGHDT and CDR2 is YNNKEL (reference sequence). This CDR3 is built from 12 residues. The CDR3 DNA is TGTGCCAGCAGCCGCTTTGAGGAGACCCAGTACTTC. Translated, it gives CASSRFEETQYF.

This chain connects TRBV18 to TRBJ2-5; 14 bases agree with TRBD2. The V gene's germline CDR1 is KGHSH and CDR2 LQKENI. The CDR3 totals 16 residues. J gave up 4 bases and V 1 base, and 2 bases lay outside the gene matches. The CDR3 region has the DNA TGTGCCAGCTCACCACAAGGACTAGCGGGGGGAGAGACCCAGTACTTC. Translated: CASSPQGLAGGETQYF.

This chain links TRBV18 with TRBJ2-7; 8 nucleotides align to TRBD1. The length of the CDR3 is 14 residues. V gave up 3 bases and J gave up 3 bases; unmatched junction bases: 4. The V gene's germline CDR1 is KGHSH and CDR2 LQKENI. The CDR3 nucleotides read TGTGCCAGCTCACCTCCAGGGGGCCTCTACGAGCAGTACTTC. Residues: CASSPPGGLYEQYF.

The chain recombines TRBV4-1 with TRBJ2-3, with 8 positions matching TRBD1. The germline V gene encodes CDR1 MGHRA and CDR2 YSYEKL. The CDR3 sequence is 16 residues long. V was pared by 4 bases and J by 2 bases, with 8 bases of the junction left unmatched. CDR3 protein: CASSPTPGQATDTQYF. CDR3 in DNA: TGCGCCAGCAGCCCCACTCCGGGACAGGCCACAGATACGCAGTATTTT.

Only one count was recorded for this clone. The CDR3 reads CASSPSPGTQETQYF. CDR3 nucleotide sequence: TGTGCCAGTAGTCCTTCTCCCGGGACTCAAGAGACCCAGTACTTC. The genes are TRBV19 and TRBJ2-5; TRBD2 is a possible D gene (6 bases). The CDR3 consists of 15 residues. Germline assignment: CDR1 LNHDA and CDR2 SQIVND (reference sequence). Deletions cut 5 bases from V and 2 bases from J, with 15 bases between. The entire variable domain, with the rest obtained from reference TRBV19 and TRBJ2-5, is as follows: DGGITQSPKYLFRKEGQNVTLSCEQNLNHDAMYWYRQDPGQGLRLIYYSQIVNDFQKGDIAEGYSVSREKKESFPLTVTSAQKNPTAFYLCASSPSPGTQETQYFGPGTRLLVL.

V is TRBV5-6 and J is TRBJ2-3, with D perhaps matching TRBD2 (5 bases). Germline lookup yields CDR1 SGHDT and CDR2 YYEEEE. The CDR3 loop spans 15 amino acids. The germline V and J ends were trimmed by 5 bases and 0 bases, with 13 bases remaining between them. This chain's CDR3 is CASRELGESTDTQYF. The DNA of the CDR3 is TGTGCCAGCAGGGAGTTGGGAGAGAGCACAGATACGCAGTATTTT.

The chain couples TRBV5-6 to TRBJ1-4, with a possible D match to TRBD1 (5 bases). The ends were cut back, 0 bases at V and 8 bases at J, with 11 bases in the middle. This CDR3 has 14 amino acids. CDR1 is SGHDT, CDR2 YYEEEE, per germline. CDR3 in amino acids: CASSLVGEGEKLFF. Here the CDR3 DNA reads TGTGCCAGCAGCTTGGTAGGGGAGGGAGAAAAACTGTTTTTT.

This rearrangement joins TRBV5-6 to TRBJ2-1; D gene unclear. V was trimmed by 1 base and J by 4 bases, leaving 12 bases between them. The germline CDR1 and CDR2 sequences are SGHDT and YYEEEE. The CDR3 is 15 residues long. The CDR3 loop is CASSLKRLFYNEQFF. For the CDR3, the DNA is TGTGCCAGCAGCTTGAAGCGTCTATTTTACAATGAGCAGTTCTTC.

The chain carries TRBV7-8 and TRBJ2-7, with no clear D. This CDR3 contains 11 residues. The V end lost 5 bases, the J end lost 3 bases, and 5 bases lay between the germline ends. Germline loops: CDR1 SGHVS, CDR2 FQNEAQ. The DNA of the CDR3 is TGTGCCAGCAGCCATCTCTACGAGCAGTACTTC. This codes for CASSHLYEQYF.

The CDR3, as DNA: TGTGCCAGCTCACGAGCAGGGGAACTTGGCTACACCTTC. This encodes CASSRAGELGYTF. This chain links TRBV18 with TRBJ1-2; TRBD1 is a possible D gene (6 bases). Per germline, CDR1 KGHSH and CDR2 LQKENI. The CDR3 is 13 residues long. V gave up 4 bases and J gave up 7 bases, with 13 bases separating them.

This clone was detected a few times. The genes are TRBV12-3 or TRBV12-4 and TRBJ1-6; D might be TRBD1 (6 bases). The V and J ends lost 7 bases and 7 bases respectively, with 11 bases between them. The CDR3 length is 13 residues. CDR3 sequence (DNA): TGTGCCAGCAACAGGGACCGAAATTCACCCCTCCACTTT. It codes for CASNRDRNSPLHF.

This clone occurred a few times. CDR3: CAISEQGSGNTIYF. The CDR3 coding sequence is TGTGCCATCAGTGAGCAGGGCTCTGGAAACACCATATATTTT. This rearrangement joins TRBV10-3 to TRBJ1-3; the D gene is possibly TRBD1 (5 bases). There are 14 residues in the CDR3. V was pared by 2 bases and J by 0 bases, with 5 bases between. Germline lookup yields CDR1 ENHRY and CDR2 SYGVKD.

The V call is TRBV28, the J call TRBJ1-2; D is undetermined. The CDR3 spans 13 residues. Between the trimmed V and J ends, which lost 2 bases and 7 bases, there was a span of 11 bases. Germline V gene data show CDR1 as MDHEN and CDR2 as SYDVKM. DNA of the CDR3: TGTGCCAGCAGTTTAACCGGAGGAGGTGGCTACACCTTC. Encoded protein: CASSLTGGGGYTF.

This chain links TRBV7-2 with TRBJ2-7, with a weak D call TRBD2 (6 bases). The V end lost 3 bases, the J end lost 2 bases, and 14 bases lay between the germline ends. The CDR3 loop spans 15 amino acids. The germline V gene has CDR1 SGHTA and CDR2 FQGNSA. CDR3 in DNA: TGTGCCAGCAGCTTGGGCGGGGCCCAGACCTACGAGCAGTACTTC. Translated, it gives CASSLGGAQTYEQYF.

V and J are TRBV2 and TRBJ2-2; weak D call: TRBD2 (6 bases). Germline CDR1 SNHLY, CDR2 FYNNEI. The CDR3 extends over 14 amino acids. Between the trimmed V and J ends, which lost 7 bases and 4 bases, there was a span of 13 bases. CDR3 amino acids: CASNSQGGTGELFF. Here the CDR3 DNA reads TGTGCCAGCAACTCTCAGGGAGGCACCGGGGAGCTGTTTTTT.

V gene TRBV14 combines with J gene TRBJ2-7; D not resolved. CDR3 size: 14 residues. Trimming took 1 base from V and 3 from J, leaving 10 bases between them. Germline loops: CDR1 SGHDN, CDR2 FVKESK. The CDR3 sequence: CASSQGARNYEQYF. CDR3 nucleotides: TGTGCCAGCAGCCAAGGTGCCAGAAACTACGAGCAGTACTTC. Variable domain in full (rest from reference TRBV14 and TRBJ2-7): EAGVTQFPSHSVIEKGQTVTLRCDPISGHDNLYWYRRVMGKEIKFLLHFVKESKQDESGMPNNRFLAERTGGTYSTLKVQPAELEDSGVYFCASSQGARNYEQYFGPGTRLTVT.

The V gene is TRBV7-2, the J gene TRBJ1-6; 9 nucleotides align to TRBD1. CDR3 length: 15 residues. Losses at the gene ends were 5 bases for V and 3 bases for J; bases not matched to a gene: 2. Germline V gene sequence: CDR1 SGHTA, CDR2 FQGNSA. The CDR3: CASSRGQGYNSPLHF. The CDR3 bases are TGTGCCAGCAGCAGGGGACAGGGCTATAATTCACCCCTCCACTTT.

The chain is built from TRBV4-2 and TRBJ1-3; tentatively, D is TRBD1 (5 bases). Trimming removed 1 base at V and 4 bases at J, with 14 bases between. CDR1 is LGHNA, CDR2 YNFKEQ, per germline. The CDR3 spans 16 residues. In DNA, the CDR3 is TGTGCCAGCAGCCAAGCTCTCTTTGGGGGGGGAAACACCATATATTTT. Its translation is CASSQALFGGGNTIYF.

CDR3: CASRPPQGRGTEAFF. The CDR3, as DNA: TGTGCCAGCAGACCCCCACAGGGACGGGGCACTGAAGCTTTCTTT. V gene TRBV6-5 combines with J gene TRBJ1-1, with TRBD1 as a possible D gene (6 bases). CDR3 size: 15 residues. CDR1 and CDR2 from the germline V gene are MNHEY and SVGAGI. The V and J ends lost 6 bases and 4 bases respectively, with 18 bases between them.

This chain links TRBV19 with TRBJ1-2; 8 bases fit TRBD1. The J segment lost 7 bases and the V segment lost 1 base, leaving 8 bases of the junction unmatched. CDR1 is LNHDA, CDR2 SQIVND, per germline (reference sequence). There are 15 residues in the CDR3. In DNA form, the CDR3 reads TGTGCCAGTAGTATAGGGACAGGGAGGAGGCTTGGCTACACCTTC. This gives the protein CASSIGTGRRLGYTF.

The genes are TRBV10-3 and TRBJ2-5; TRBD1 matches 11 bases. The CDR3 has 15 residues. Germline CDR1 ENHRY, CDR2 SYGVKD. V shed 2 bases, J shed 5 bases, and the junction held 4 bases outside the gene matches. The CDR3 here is CAISEGQGAGETQYF. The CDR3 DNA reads TGTGCCATCAGTGAGGGACAGGGGGCGGGGGAGACCCAGTACTTC.

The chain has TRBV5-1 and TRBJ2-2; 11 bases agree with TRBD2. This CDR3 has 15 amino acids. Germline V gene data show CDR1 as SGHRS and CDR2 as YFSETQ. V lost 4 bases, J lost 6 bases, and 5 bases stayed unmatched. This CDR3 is CASSKPGLAAGELFF. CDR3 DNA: TGCGCCAGCAGCAAGCCGGGACTAGCGGCCGGGGAGCTGTTTTTT.

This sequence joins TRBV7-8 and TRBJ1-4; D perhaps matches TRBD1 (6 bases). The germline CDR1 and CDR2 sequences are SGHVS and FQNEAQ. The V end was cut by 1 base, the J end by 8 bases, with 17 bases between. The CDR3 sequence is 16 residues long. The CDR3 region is CASSLGAGGHGEKLFF. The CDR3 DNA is TGTGCCAGCAGCTTAGGGGCTGGGGGACATGGCGAAAAACTGTTTTTT.

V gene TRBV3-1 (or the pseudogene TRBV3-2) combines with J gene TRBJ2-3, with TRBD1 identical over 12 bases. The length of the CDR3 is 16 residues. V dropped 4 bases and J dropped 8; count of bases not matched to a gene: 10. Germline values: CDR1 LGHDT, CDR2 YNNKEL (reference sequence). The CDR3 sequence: CASSRGTGGGRGTQYF. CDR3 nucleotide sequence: TGTGCCAGCAGCCGCGGGACAGGGGGCGGGAGGGGTACGCAGTATTTT.

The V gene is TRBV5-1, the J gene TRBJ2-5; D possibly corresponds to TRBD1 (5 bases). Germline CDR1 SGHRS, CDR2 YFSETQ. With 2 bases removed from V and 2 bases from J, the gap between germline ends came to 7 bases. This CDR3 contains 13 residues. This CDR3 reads CASSFRVQETQYF. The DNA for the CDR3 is TGCGCCAGCAGCTTCAGGGTTCAAGAGACCCAGTACTTC.